This T cell receptor beta chain came from a study of prognosis after radiotherapy for stage I lung cancer. Study at large: Distant metastases showed up in a few patients after radiotherapy, at a median of 7 months, while about 15 showed no significant progression.

With regard to this clonotype: Its antigen is not known.

Researchers used two-round multiplex PCR to amplify TCR beta CDR3 starting from genomic DNA. Primers (each specific to one TRBV or TRBJ gene) were used in first-round PCR. With universal primers, the second PCR round was performed. Using its own MiXCR run on the multiplex PCR reads, TCRdb lists one record per CDR3 protein. The data hold just over 30,000 distinct CDR3 sequences, with 25% to 40% observed a single time. Peripheral blood, in roughly 6-milliliter volumes, was drawn at each of two time points. The length of the CDR3 is 16 residues. Germline CDR1 reads MNHEY; CDR2 reads SVGEGT. Trimming pared 6 bases from V and 6 bases from J, leaving 22 bases between. Study conclusions and caveats: Clone counts measured for unique TCRs fell after stereotactic body radiation therapy, median approximately 9,600 versus 7,200.

V is TRBV6-2 or TRBV6-3 and J is TRBJ2-3; maybe TRBD1 (6 bases). The clonotype was recovered from a donor aged 50 or older with non-small cell lung cancer. The sequencing used PBMCs, collected before or after stereotactic body radiation therapy (not recorded which). The CDR3 region has the DNA TGTGCCAGCAGAACCCCACAGGGCCGGAACACGGATACGCAGTATTTT. Protein product: CASRTPQGRNTDTQYF.